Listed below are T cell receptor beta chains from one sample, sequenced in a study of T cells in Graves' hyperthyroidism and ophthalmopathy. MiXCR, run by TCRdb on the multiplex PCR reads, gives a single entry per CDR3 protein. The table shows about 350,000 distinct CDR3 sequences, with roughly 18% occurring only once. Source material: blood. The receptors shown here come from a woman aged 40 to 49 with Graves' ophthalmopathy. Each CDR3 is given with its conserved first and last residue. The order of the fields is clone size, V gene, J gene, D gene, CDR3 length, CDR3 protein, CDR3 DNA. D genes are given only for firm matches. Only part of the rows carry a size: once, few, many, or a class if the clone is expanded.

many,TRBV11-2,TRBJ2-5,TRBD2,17,CASSRYLLAGGGETQYF,TGTGCCAGCAGCCGCTACCTACTAGCGGGAGGTGGGGAGACCCAGTACTTC
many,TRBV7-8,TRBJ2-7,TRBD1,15,CASSLEREGAHEQYF,TGTGCCAGCAGCTTAGAAAGAGAGGGGGCCCACGAGCAGTACTTC
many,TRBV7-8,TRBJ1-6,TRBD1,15,CASSARTGPDSPLHF,TGTGCCAGCAGCGCGAGGACAGGGCCGGATTCACCCCTCCACTTT
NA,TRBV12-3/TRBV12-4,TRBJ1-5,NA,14,CASSIIGGGQPQHF,TGTGCCAGCAGCATTATAGGGGGGGGTCAGCCCCAGCATTTT
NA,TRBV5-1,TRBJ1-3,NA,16,CASTPSGIASGNTIYF,TGCGCCAGCACCCCCTCGGGGATCGCATCTGGAAACACCATATATTTT
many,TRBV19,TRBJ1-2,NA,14,CASSTGPRYRGYTF,TGTGCCAGTAGTACAGGCCCGAGGTACCGTGGCTACACCTTC
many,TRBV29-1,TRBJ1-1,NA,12,CSVKDIRTEAFF,TGCAGCGTTAAGGACATTCGGACTGAAGCTTTCTTT
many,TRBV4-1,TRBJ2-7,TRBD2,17,CASSQALSGRALYEQYF,TGCGCCAGCAGCCAGGCCCTTAGCGGGAGGGCCCTCTACGAGCAGTACTTC
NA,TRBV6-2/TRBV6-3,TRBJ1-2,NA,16,CASSFRNRATNYGYTF,TGTGCCAGCAGTTTCCGTAACAGGGCAACGAACTATGGCTACACCTTC
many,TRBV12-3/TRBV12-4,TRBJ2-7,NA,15,CASTPGGGTSYEQYF,TGTGCCAGCACCCCAGGGGGGGGGACGTCCTACGAGCAGTACTTC
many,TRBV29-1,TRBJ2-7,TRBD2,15,CSVAGTSGVAYEQYF,TGCAGCGTTGCCGGGACTAGCGGGGTCGCCTACGAGCAGTACTTC
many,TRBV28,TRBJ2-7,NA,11,CASSWEYEQYF,TGTGCCAGCAGTTGGGAATACGAGCAGTACTTC
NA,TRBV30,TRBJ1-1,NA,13,CAWSHTGDTEACF,TGTGCCTGGAGTCATACGGGGGACACTGAAGCTTGCTTT
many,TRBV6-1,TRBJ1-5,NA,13,CASSEARNQPQHF,TGTGCCAGCAGTGAAGCCCGAAATCAGCCCCAGCATTTT
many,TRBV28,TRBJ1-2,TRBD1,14,CASTIETGSGGYTF,TGTGCCAGCACCATCGAGACAGGGTCTGGTGGCTACACCTTC
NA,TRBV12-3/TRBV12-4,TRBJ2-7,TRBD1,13,CASRMTGYYEQYF,TGTGCCAGCAGGATGACAGGGTACTACGAGCAGTACTTC
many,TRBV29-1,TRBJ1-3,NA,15,CSILLRDSSGNTIYF,TGCAGCATCCTTCTCCGGGACTCCTCTGGAAACACCATATATTTT
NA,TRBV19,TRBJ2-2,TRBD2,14,CASTTTSRTGELFF,TGTGCCAGTACCACGACTAGCCGCACCGGGGAGCTGTTTTTT
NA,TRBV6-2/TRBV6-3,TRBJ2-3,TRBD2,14,CASGKRETTDTQYF,TGTGCCAGCGGGAAGCGGGAGACGACAGATACGCAGTATTTT
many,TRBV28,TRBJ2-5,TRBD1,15,CASSKPNRGRETQYF,TGTGCCAGCAGTAAACCCAACAGGGGGAGGGAGACCCAGTACTTC
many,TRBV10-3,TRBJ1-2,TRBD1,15,CAISESGGQRYGYTF,TGTGCCATCAGTGAGTCTGGGGGACAGAGATATGGCTACACCTTC
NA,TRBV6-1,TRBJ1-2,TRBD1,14,CASSVVQGAYGYTF,TGTGCCAGCAGTGTGGTACAGGGGGCCTATGGCTACACCTTC
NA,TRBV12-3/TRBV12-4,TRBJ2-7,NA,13,CARPPRRIYEQYF,TGTGCCAGACCCCCGAGGAGGATCTACGAGCAGTACTTC
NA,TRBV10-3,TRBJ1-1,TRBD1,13,CAVHGTGGTEAFF,TGTGCCGTTCACGGGACAGGGGGCACTGAAGCTTTCTTT
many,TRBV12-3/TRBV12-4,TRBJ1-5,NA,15,CASSSQTGYNQPQHF,TGTGCCAGCAGTAGTCAGACAGGTTACAATCAGCCCCAGCATTTT
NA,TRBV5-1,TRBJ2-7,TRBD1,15,CASSSSGGLAYEQYF,TGCGCCAGCAGCTCCTCAGGGGGATTAGCCTACGAGCAGTACTTC
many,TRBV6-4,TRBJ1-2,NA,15,CASSENAGLNYGYTF,TGTGCCAGCAGTGAGAACGCAGGCCTTAACTATGGCTACACCTTC
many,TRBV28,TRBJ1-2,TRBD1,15,CASSPPGTADYGYTF,TGTGCCAGCAGTCCCCCCGGGACAGCGGACTATGGCTACACCTTC
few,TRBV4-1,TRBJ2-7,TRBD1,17,CASSPPVGQGPSYEQYF,TGCGCCAGCAGCCCGCCTGTGGGACAGGGGCCCTCCTACGAGCAGTACTTC
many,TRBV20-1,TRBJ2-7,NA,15,CSGEGRGRNSYEQYF,TGCAGTGGGGAGGGCCGGGGGCGGAATTCCTACGAGCAGTACTTC
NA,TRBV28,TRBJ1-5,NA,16,CASSLGHPASNQPQHF,TGTGCCAGCAGTTTGGGGCACCCAGCAAGCAATCAGCCCCAGCATTTT
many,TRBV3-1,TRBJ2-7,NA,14,CASSQDRRSAEQYF,TGTGCCAGCAGCCAAGATCGCAGGTCCGCCGAGCAGTACTTC
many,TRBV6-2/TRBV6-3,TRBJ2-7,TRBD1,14,CASSRSGQGYEQYF,TGTGCCAGCAGTCGCTCGGGACAGGGCTACGAGCAGTACTTC
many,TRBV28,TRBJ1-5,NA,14,CASSIVHSNQPQHF,TGTGCCAGCAGTATTGTGCACAGCAATCAGCCCCAGCATTTT
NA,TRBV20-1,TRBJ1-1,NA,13,CSANRDANTEAFF,TGCAGTGCCAACAGGGATGCGAACACTGAAGCTTTCTTT
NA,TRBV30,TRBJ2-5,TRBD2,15,CAWTRLAGGRETQYF,TGTGCCTGGACTCGACTAGCGGGTGGACGAGAGACCCAGTACTTC
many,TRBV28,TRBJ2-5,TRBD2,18,CASSLGLAGDSDQETQYF,TGTGCCAGCAGTTTGGGACTAGCGGGAGATTCCGACCAAGAGACCCAGTACTTC
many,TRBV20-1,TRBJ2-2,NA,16,CSAKQAGTTNTGELFF,TGCAGTGCTAAGCAAGCCGGGACCACGAACACCGGGGAGCTGTTTTTT
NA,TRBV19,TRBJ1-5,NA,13,CASTPPPGQPQHF,TGTGCCAGTACTCCCCCCCCGGGCCAGCCCCAGCATTTT
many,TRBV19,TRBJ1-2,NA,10,CAKRTDGYTF,TGTGCCAAACGGACAGATGGCTACACCTTC